This is a list of T cell receptor beta chains from one sample in a study of blood T cells in healthy people across ages. TCRdb ran MiXCR on the 5' RACE reads and lists one entry per CDR3 protein. The sample gives around 650,000 distinct CDR3 sequences, approximately 40% of which show up once; about 30% is in the top ten. Sequenced: blood. The receptors were gathered from a man at least 80 years old in good health. Both conserved end residues are part of each CDR3. Fields, in order: V gene, J gene, clone size, D gene, CDR3 protein, CDR3 DNA. A D gene is named only where the DNA matches it firmly. Clone size, where shown, is once, few, many, or a class for clones that have expanded.

TRBV30	TRBJ1-2	-	-	CAWTSPGTRYYGYTF	TGTGCCTGGACCTCCCCCGGGACCCGCTACTATGGCTACACCTTC
TRBV7-9	TRBJ2-1	few	TRBD1	CASSLQGASGNEQFF	TGTGCCAGCAGCTTACAGGGGGCTTCGGGCAATGAGCAGTTCTTC
TRBV6-2/TRBV6-3	TRBJ2-7	-	TRBD1	CASGYGDRENEQYF	TGTGCCAGCGGTTACGGGGACAGGGAGAACGAGCAGTACTTC
TRBV20-1	TRBJ2-7	many	-	CSASRLPTQSNHEQYF	TGCAGTGCTAGTAGGTTACCGACTCAAAGCAACCACGAGCAGTACTTC
TRBV12-3/TRBV12-4	TRBJ2-3	once	TRBD2	CASSQRTRVRTDVQYF	TGTGCCAGCAGTCAGAGGACTAGAGTGAGAACAGATGTGCAGTATTTT
TRBV15	TRBJ2-7	-	-	CATAKDNYEQYF	TGTGCCACCGCGAAGGACAACTACGAGCAGTACTTC
TRBV20-1	TRBJ2-3	-	TRBD2	CSCPTSSDTQYF	TGCAGTTGCCCGACTAGCAGTGATACGCAGTATTTT
TRBV5-5	TRBJ2-7	few	TRBD1	CASSLGGGGIYEQYF	TGTGCCAGCAGCTTGGGAGGGGGCGGTATCTACGAGCAGTACTTC
TRBV10-1	TRBJ2-3	-	-	CASSFDRDTQYF	TGCGCCAGCAGTTTCGACAGGGATACGCAGTATTTT
TRBV7-9	TRBJ1-6	-	-	CASSSGARKGSPLHF	TGTGCCAGCAGCTCAGGGGCCCGAAAGGGCTCACCCCTCCACTTT
TRBV5-6	TRBJ2-5	-	TRBD2	CASSFAGGRASETQYF	TGTGCCAGCAGCTTCGCGGGGGGGCGGGCATCAGAGACCCAGTACTTC
TRBV6-2/TRBV6-3	TRBJ2-5	few	TRBD1	CASRATGGRGETQYF	TGTGCCAGCAGAGCAACAGGGGGCCGGGGAGAGACCCAGTACTTC
TRBV7-2	TRBJ2-7	-	TRBD2	CASNIAGGIAYEQYF	TGTGCCAGCAACATAGCGGGAGGGATAGCCTACGAGCAGTACTTC
TRBV7-2	TRBJ2-7	few	-	CASNVDTAYNEQYF	TGTGCCAGCAACGTGGACACTGCCTACAATGAGCAGTACTTC
TRBV2	TRBJ1-5	few	-	CASRATQGNQPQHF	TGTGCCAGCAGAGCAACACAGGGAAATCAGCCCCAGCATTTT
TRBV28	TRBJ1-6	-	-	CASSLSQVVSPLHF	TGTGCCAGCAGTTTGTCGCAGGTGGTTTCACCCCTCCACTTT
TRBV30	TRBJ1-4	-	-	CAWSVVSKGEKLFF	TGTGCCTGGAGTGTTGTCAGTAAGGGGGAAAAACTGTTTTTT
TRBV5-1	TRBJ2-1	once	TRBD1	CASRFGTENFNEQFF	TGCGCCAGCAGATTCGGGACAGAGAACTTCAATGAGCAGTTCTTC
TRBV20-1	TRBJ2-3	-	-	CSAPVRITDTQYF	TGCAGTGCTCCCGTTAGGATCACAGATACGCAGTATTTT
TRBV7-8	TRBJ2-4	few	-	CASSLDGVRETAKNIQYF	TGTGCCAGCAGCTTAGATGGTGTCCGGGAAACGGCCAAAAACATTCAGTACTTC
TRBV7-9	TRBJ2-4	-	-	CASSSRLGSRDKNIQYF	TGTGCCAGCAGCTCCCGTTTAGGGAGTAGGGACAAAAACATTCAGTACTTC
TRBV12-3/TRBV12-4	TRBJ2-7	-	-	CASSPQGQGYEQYF	TGTGCCAGCAGTCCTCAGGGGCAGGGCTACGAGCAGTACTTC
TRBV5-1	TRBJ1-2	few	-	CASSLAGTLAYGYTF	TGCGCCAGCAGCTTGGCCGGCACCCTGGCCTATGGCTACACCTTC
TRBV29-1	TRBJ2-2	few	-	CSVVPESNTGELFF	TGCAGCGTTGTTCCAGAATCGAACACCGGGGAGCTGTTTTTT
TRBV7-2	TRBJ2-1	-	-	CASSPRWRNYNEQFF	TGTGCCAGCAGCCCCCGATGGAGGAACTACAATGAGCAGTTCTTC
TRBV7-2	TRBJ2-7	few	-	CASSLKTGPYEQYF	TGTGCCAGCAGCTTAAAGACAGGACCCTACGAGCAGTACTTC
TRBV11-2	TRBJ2-1	-	TRBD2	CASSLRTSGAYNEQFF	TGTGCCAGCAGCCTCAGGACTAGCGGTGCCTACAATGAGCAGTTCTTC
TRBV20-1	TRBJ2-1	-	TRBD2	CSAREPGAGETQFF	TGCAGTGCTAGAGAACCGGGAGCGGGAGAGACCCAGTTCTTC
TRBV20-1	TRBJ2-7	-	-	CSAGKEIGYEQYF	TGCAGTGCAGGGAAGGAGATTGGTTACGAGCAGTACTTC
TRBV20-1	TRBJ2-7	few	TRBD2	CSARETSGSGDEQYF	TGCAGTGCTAGAGAGACTAGCGGGAGCGGGGACGAGCAGTACTTC
TRBV29-1	TRBJ1-2	-	TRBD1	CSVETRDRFSNYGYTF	TGCAGCGTTGAAACGCGGGACAGATTTTCCAACTATGGCTACACCTTC